Listed below are T cell receptor beta chains from one sample, sequenced in a study of beta chain features in type 1 diabetes. Measured with immunoSEQ multiplex PCR; TCRdb has only the in-frame clones, and not every one. This table has 150,000 or so clones, about 8.3% appearing once. The sample was central memory CD4+ T cells from blood. The receptors originated from a woman between 18 and 29 years old with type 1 diabetes. Both conserved end residues are part of each CDR3. D genes are given only for firm matches. Size tells how often a clone was seen (once, few, many) or the class of an expanded clone, and some rows leave it out.

D gene	V gene	clone size	J gene	CDR3 protein	CDR3 DNA
.	TRBV2	.	TRBJ2-3	CASSDNRAGDTQYF	TGTGCCAGCAGTGATAACAGGGCTGGAGATACGCAGTATTTT
.	TRBV18	many	TRBJ2-3	CASSLRQTFTDTQYF	TGTGCCAGCTCATTAAGACAGACATTCACAGATACGCAGTATTTT
TRBD2	TRBV27	.	TRBJ2-7	CASSSAGLGTYEQYF	TGTGCCAGCAGTTCCGCGGGACTAGGTACCTACGAGCAGTACTTC
TRBD2	TRBV13	few	TRBJ2-1	CASSVSGGALNEQFF	TGTGCCAGCAGCGTTAGCGGGGGGGCCTTGAATGAGCAGTTCTTC
.	TRBV10-3	few	TRBJ1-2	CAISDQGYGYTF	TGTGCCATCAGTGACCAGGGCTATGGCTACACCTTC
.	TRBV6-1	few	TRBJ2-7	CASSEAGSFYEQYF	TGTGCCAGCAGTGAGGCAGGATCGTTCTACGAGCAGTACTTC
.	TRBV11-2	.	TRBJ1-2	CASSLSGYGYTF	TGTGCCAGCAGCTTGAGCGGCTATGGCTACACCTTC
.	TRBV30	few	TRBJ2-5	CAWSFTSQETQYF	TGTGCCTGGAGTTTCACTAGCCAAGAGACCCAGTACTTC
.	TRBV21-1	few	TRBJ1-2	CASWAGNYGYTF	TGTGCCAGCTGGGCAGGGAACTATGGCTACACCTTC
.	TRBV4-3	few	TRBJ2-2	CASSPYNTGELFF	TGCGCCAGCAGCCCCTATAACACCGGGGAGCTGTTTTTT
.	TRBV18	.	TRBJ2-3	CASSPPGPHTQYF	TGTGCCAGCTCACCTCCAGGTCCTCATACGCAGTATTTT
.	TRBV11-2	.	TRBJ1-4	CASSLSGGLANEKLFF	TGTGCCAGCAGCTTGAGTGGAGGATTAGCTAATGAAAAACTGTTTTTT
TRBD1	TRBV28	few	TRBJ2-7	CASIRDRFDEQYF	TGTGCCAGTATCCGGGACAGGTTCGACGAGCAGTACTTC
.	TRBV2	few	TRBJ2-3	CASSEQIQVRGGDTQYF	TGTGCCAGCAGTGAACAGATACAAGTCCGTGGGGGGGATACGCAGTATTTT
.	TRBV18	.	TRBJ2-2	CASSLGRSDTGELFF	TGTGCCAGCTCACTCGGTAGGAGTGACACCGGGGAGCTGTTTTTT
.	TRBV12-5	few	TRBJ1-5	CASARESNQPQHF	TGTGCTAGTGCTAGGGAGAGCAATCAGCCCCAGCATTTT
.	TRBV11-2	few	TRBJ2-6	CASSSGVGANVLTF	TGTGCCAGCAGCTCCGGGGTTGGGGCCAACGTCCTGACTTTC
TRBD2	TRBV7-3	few	TRBJ2-1	CASSRKGLAGNYNEQFF	TGTGCCAGCAGCCGCAAAGGACTAGCGGGGAACTACAATGAGCAGTTCTTC
TRBD1	TRBV7-9	few	TRBJ2-7	CASASGTGGYEQYF	TGTGCCTCGGCCTCCGGGACAGGGGGCTACGAGCAGTACTTC
.	TRBV4-3	.	TRBJ1-2	CASSQEGGYTF	TGCGCCAGCAGCCAAGAGGGCGGCTACACCTTC
TRBD2	TRBV7-2	few	TRBJ2-1	CASSLGTSGAYNEQFF	TGTGCCAGCAGCTTGGGGACTAGCGGGGCCTACAATGAGCAGTTCTTC
TRBD1	TRBV7-9	few	TRBJ1-1	CASSLSQGGEAFF	TGTGCCAGCAGCTTATCCCAGGGGGGTGAAGCTTTCTTT
TRBD2	TRBV25-1	few	TRBJ2-1	CASRRGGDYNEQFF	TGTGCCAGCAGACGGGGGGGAGATTACAATGAGCAGTTCTTC
.	TRBV6-1	.	TRBJ2-4	CASSEAAVGQISLVKNIQYF	TGTGCCAGCAGTGAAGCGGCAGTGGGCCAGATCTCCCTGGTCAAAAACATTCAGTACTTC
TRBD1	TRBV28	few	TRBJ2-1	CASSLGQVKKVFF	TGTGCCAGCAGTTTAGGACAGGTTAAAAAGGTGTTCTTC
TRBD2	TRBV5-1	few	TRBJ2-7	CASSGRASGDDEQYF	TGCGCCAGCAGCGGGAGGGCTAGCGGGGACGACGAGCAGTACTTC
TRBD1	TRBV28	many	TRBJ2-1	CASSEDRGLHEQFF	TGTGCCAGCAGTGAGGACAGGGGGCTCCATGAGCAGTTCTTC
.	TRBV30	.	TRBJ1-2	CAWRIGSTNYGYTF	TGTGCCTGGAGAATTGGGAGTACCAACTATGGCTACACCTTC
.	TRBV11-2	few	TRBJ1-2	CASSLDLTGGYTF	TGTGCCAGCAGCTTAGATCTCACCGGGGGCTACACCTTC
TRBD2	TRBV30	.	TRBJ2-7	CAWGGGGEQYF	TGTGCCTGGGGTGGCGGGGGCGAGCAGTACTTC
.	TRBV6-5	few	TRBJ1-6	CASSIAGAGSPLHF	TGTGCCAGCAGTATCGCAGGCGCGGGTTCACCCCTCCACTTT
.	TRBV6-6	.	TRBJ2-5	CASSYGGSETQYF	TGTGCCAGCAGTTACGGTGGGAGTGAGACCCAGTACTTC
TRBD1	TRBV12-5	few	TRBJ1-2	CASGKGTANYGYTF	TGTGCTAGTGGCAAAGGGACAGCTAACTATGGCTACACCTTC
.	TRBV29-1	.	TRBJ1-2	CSVVSGSYGYTF	TGCAGCGTTGTATCAGGTAGCTATGGCTACACCTTC
.	TRBV6-1	few	TRBJ1-6	CASSYSRVNSPLHF	TGTGCCAGCAGCTATTCCCGGGTGAATTCACCCCTCCACTTT
.	TRBV6-6	few	TRBJ1-2	CASRAPDRISADYTF	TGTGCCAGCAGGGCCCCGGACAGAATCAGTGCCGACTACACCTTC
.	TRBV7-8	few	TRBJ2-1	CASSQSAGARYYNEQFF	TGTGCCAGCAGCCAAAGCGCGGGGGCCCGGTACTACAATGAGCAGTTCTTC
.	TRBV11-2	.	TRBJ1-6	CASRRGGHHNSPLHF	TGTGCCAGCAGACGTGGGGGACACCACAATTCACCCCTCCACTTT
.	TRBV18	few	TRBJ2-7	CASLGQSDEQYF	TGTGCCAGCCTTGGACAGTCTGACGAGCAGTACTTC
TRBD2	TRBV7-3	.	TRBJ2-1	CASSQVAGGYNEQFF	TGTGCCAGCAGCCAAGTGGCGGGAGGGTACAATGAGCAGTTCTTC
TRBD2	TRBV11-2	.	TRBJ2-5	CASRIGTSETQYF	TGTGCCAGCAGAATAGGGACTAGTGAGACCCAGTACTTC
.	TRBV6-5	.	TRBJ2-2	CASSVHNGELFF	TGTGCCAGCAGTGTTCACAACGGGGAGCTGTTTTTT
.	TRBV7-9	few	TRBJ2-1	CASSLGTYNEQFF	TGTGCCAGCAGCTTAGGGACTTACAATGAGCAGTTCTTC
TRBD2	TRBV4-3	few	TRBJ2-7	CASSRQTSGSYEQYF	TGCGCCAGCAGCCGCCAGACTAGCGGCTCCTACGAGCAGTACTTC
TRBD1	TRBV29-1	.	TRBJ2-6	CSAVQGAGANVLTF	TGCAGCGCCGTACAGGGGGCCGGGGCCAACGTCCTGACTTTC